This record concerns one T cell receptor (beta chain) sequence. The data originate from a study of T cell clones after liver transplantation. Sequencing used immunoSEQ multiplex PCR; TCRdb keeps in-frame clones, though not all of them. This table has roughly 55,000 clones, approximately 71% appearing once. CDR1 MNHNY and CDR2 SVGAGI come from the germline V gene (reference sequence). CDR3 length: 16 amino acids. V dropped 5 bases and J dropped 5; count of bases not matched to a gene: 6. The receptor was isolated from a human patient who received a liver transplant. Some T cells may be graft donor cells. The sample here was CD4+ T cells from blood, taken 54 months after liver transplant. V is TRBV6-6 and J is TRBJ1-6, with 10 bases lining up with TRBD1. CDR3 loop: CASSRPTGGDNSPLHF. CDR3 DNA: TGTGCCAGCAGTAGGCCGACAGGGGGCGATAATTCACCCCTCCACTTT.